Listed here is a single T cell receptor (beta chain). Antigen unknown. In germline, CDR1 is SEHNR, CDR2 FQNEAQ (reference sequence). The CDR3 is made up of 15 amino acids. V dropped 5 bases and J dropped 5; count of bases not matched to a gene: 7. Recipient PBMCs carried a CFSE label and met irradiated graft donor PBMCs for over five days before FACS sorting. These data are taken from a study of Tregs in tolerant kidney transplant recipients. Only in-frame clones appear in the TCRdb table, and some are missing; sequencing was by immunoSEQ multiplex PCR. The data show about 15,000 clones, with about 53% seen just once and approximately 3% held by the top ten.

The clonotype originates from a human patient who received a combined kidney and bone marrow transplant. Source: CD4+ T cells from blood cultured with allogeneic cells, taken before the transplant. The chain employs TRBV7-9 and TRBJ1-1; TRBD1 agrees at 11 bases. CDR3 DNA: TGTGCCAGCAGCGCCAGGACAGGGGGCGGGACTGAAGCTTTCTTT. Translation gives CASSARTGGGTEAFF. Based on the CDR3 plus reference TRBV7-9 and TRBJ1-1, the full variable domain is DTGVSQNPRHKITKRGQNVTFRCDPISEHNRLYWYRQTLGQGPEFLTYFQNEAQLEKSRLLSDRFSAERPKGSFSTLEIQRTEQGDSAMYLCASSARTGGGTEAFFGQGTRLTVV.